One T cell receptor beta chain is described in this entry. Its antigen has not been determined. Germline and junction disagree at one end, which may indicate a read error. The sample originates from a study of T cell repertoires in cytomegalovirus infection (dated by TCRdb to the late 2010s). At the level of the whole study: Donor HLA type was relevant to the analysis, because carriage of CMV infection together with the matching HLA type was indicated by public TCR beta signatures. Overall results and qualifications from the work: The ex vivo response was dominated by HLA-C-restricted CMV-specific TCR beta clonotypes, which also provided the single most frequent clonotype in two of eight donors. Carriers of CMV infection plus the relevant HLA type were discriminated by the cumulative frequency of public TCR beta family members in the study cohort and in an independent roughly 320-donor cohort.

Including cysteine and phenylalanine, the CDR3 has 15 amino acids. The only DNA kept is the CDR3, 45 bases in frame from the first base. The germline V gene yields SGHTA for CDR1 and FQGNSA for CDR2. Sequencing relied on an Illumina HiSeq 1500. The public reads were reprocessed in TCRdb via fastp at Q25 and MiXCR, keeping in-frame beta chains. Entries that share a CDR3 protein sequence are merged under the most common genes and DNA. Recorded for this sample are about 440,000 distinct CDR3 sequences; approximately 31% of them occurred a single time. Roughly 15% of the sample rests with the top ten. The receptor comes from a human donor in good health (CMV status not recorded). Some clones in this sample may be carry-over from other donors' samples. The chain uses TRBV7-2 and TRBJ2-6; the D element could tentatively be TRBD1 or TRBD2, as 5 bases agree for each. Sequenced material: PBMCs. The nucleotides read TGTGCCAGCAGCTTTTCGGACTCTGGGGCCAACGTCCTGAATTTC. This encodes CASSFSDSGANVLNF.